This is a list of T cell receptor beta chains from one sample in a study of blood T cell repertoires in COVID-19. TCRdb's table, derived via immunoSEQ multiplex PCR, lists solely in-frame clones and lacks some. The profile shows 250,000 to 300,000 clones, around four fifths of them singletons. Material for sequencing was peripheral blood. All receptors derive from a man in his sixties with acute or convalescent COVID-19. The CDR3 runs from the conserved cysteine through the conserved F or W. Fields, in order: CDR3 length, D gene, V gene, clone size, J gene, CDR3 protein, CDR3 DNA. A D gene is named only where the DNA matches it firmly. Size values are once, few and many counts, or a class for expanded clones, and some rows have none.

14	TRBD1	TRBV30	NA	TRBJ1-2	CAWSVPTGFYGYTF	TGTGCCTGGAGTGTACCGACAGGGTTCTATGGCTACACCTTC
13	NA	TRBV30	NA	TRBJ2-5	CAWSRSSRETQYF	TGTGCCTGGAGTAGATCTTCTCGGGAGACCCAGTACTTC
13	NA	TRBV6-2/TRBV6-3	NA	TRBJ1-2	CASSGGAYYGYTF	TGTGCCAGCAGCGGGGGCGCATACTATGGCTACACCTTC
15	NA	TRBV6-5	NA	TRBJ1-2	CASRFGQPANYGYTF	TGTGCCAGCAGATTCGGACAGCCCGCTAACTATGGCTACACCTTC
15	TRBD1	TRBV6-2/TRBV6-3	few	TRBJ2-7	CASSYFGTGVYEQYF	TGTGCCAGCAGTTACTTCGGGACAGGGGTATACGAGCAGTACTTC
16	NA	TRBV5-5	NA	TRBJ2-2	CASSFTGGWDTGELFF	TGTGCCAGCAGCTTTACCGGCGGCTGGGACACCGGGGAGCTGTTTTTT
12	NA	TRBV6-5	NA	TRBJ2-1	CASSRLYNEQFF	TGTGCCAGCAGCCGACTGTACAATGAGCAGTTCTTC
13	TRBD1	TRBV30	few	TRBJ1-2	CAWRGQTNYGYTF	TGTGCCTGGAGGGGACAGACTAACTATGGCTACACCTTC
16	TRBD1	TRBV5-1	NA	TRBJ1-3	CASRRTGTDGGNTIYF	TGCGCCAGCAGGCGGACCGGGACAGACGGTGGAAACACCATATATTTT
14	NA	TRBV27	NA	TRBJ1-1	CASGARDMNTEAFF	TGTGCCAGCGGGGCCAGGGACATGAACACTGAAGCTTTCTTT
13	TRBD2	TRBV7-9	NA	TRBJ2-3	CASSLAGADTQYF	TGTGCCAGCAGCCTAGCGGGAGCAGATACGCAGTATTTT
14	NA	TRBV5-1	NA	TRBJ2-3	CASTTAGLADTQYF	TGCGCCAGCACAACGGCGGGGCTGGCAGATACGCAGTATTTT
15	TRBD1	TRBV9	NA	TRBJ2-7	CASSYGQGDSYEQYF	TGTGCCAGCAGCTATGGACAGGGAGATAGCTACGAGCAGTACTTC
14	NA	TRBV2	NA	TRBJ1-5	CASTNTNSNQPQHF	TGTGCCAGCACGAACACTAATAGCAATCAGCCCCAGCATTTT
13	TRBD1	TRBV2	NA	TRBJ2-7	CAIGTGRIYEQYF	TGTGCCATTGGGACAGGGCGTATCTACGAGCAGTACTTC
18	TRBD2	TRBV4-3	NA	TRBJ2-3	CASSQPGAGTSGSNTQYF	TGCGCCAGCAGCCAACCGGGGGCCGGGACTAGCGGGAGTAATACGCAGTATTTT
16	NA	TRBV28	NA	TRBJ1-2	CASSSFGVQGAYGYTF	TGTGCCAGCAGTTCCTTCGGGGTACAGGGCGCATATGGCTACACCTTC
12	TRBD1	TRBV29-1	NA	TRBJ2-7	CSAWGQGGEQYF	TGCAGCGCCTGGGGACAGGGGGGCGAGCAGTACTTC
14	NA	TRBV19	NA	TRBJ1-2	CASSIQTGNYGYTF	TGTGCCAGTAGTATTCAGACGGGGAACTATGGCTACACCTTC
15	NA	TRBV3-1/TRBV3-2	NA	TRBJ1-6	CASSPQETYNSPLHF	TGTGCCAGCAGCCCTCAAGAGACATATAATTCACCCCTCCACTTT
16	TRBD1	TRBV7-8	NA	TRBJ1-1	CASSQGQGAWGTEAFF	TGTGCCAGCAGCCAGGGACAGGGGGCCTGGGGTACTGAAGCTTTCTTT
13	TRBD1	TRBV30	NA	TRBJ2-7	CAWSWTGGYRQYF	TGTGCCTGGAGTTGGACAGGGGGCTATAGGCAGTACTTC
17	NA	TRBV4-1	few	TRBJ2-1	CASGGGGRKSSYNEQFF	TGCGCCAGCGGGGGGGGCGGTCGGAAGAGCTCCTACAATGAGCAGTTCTTC
18	NA	TRBV18	NA	TRBJ1-1	CASSQRRFQGGSDTEAFF	TGTGCCAGCTCTCAGCGGAGGTTCCAGGGAGGTTCGGACACTGAAGCTTTCTTT
13	TRBD2	TRBV10-3	NA	TRBJ2-3	CAISGLAGDTQYF	TGTGCCATCAGTGGTTTAGCGGGAGATACGCAGTATTTT
16	TRBD1	TRBV6-5	NA	TRBJ2-2	CASSYFGTANTGELFF	TGTGCCAGCAGTTACTTCGGGACAGCGAACACCGGGGAGCTGTTTTTT
12	NA	TRBV5-6	NA	TRBJ2-7	CASSYRGLEQYF	TGTGCCAGCAGCTACAGGGGACTCGAGCAGTACTTC
12	TRBD1	TRBV10-3	NA	TRBJ2-7	CAISGDSYEQYF	TGTGCCATCAGTGGGGACAGCTACGAGCAGTACTTC
17	NA	TRBV1	NA	TRBJ1-2	CTSSQVLQGLPNYGYTF	TGCACCAGCAGCCAAGTCCTTCAGGGGTTGCCTAACTATGGCTACACCTTC
15	NA	TRBV28	NA	TRBJ2-7	CASSLRGSSSYEQYF	TGTGCCAGCAGTTTACGCGGCAGTAGCTCCTACGAGCAGTACTTC
11	NA	TRBV20-1	NA	TRBJ1-1	CSASPNREAFF	TGCAGTGCTAGTCCGAACAGGGAAGCTTTCTTT
13	NA	TRBV12-3/TRBV12-4	NA	TRBJ1-2	CASSLDRGSGYTF	TGTGCCAGCAGTTTAGACCGGGGGTCGGGCTACACCTTC
15	NA	TRBV13	NA	TRBJ1-2	CASSLSTGENYGYTF	TGTGCCAGCAGCTTATCGACGGGGGAAAACTATGGCTACACCTTC
15	TRBD2	TRBV14	NA	TRBJ2-1	CASSKRTSGYNEQFF	TGTGCCAGCAGCAAGCGGACTAGCGGATACAATGAGCAGTTCTTC
16	TRBD1	TRBV7-9	NA	TRBJ2-5	CASSSQGALGQETQYF	TGTGCCAGCAGCTCCCAGGGGGCGCTGGGGCAAGAGACCCAGTACTTC
14	NA	TRBV3-1/TRBV3-2	NA	TRBJ2-5	CASSPKSRSETQYF	TGTGCCAGCAGCCCAAAGTCGCGGTCAGAGACCCAGTACTTC
17	TRBD1	TRBV6-2/TRBV6-3	NA	TRBJ2-1	CASSYRGQGPVYNEQFF	TGTGCCAGCAGTTACAGGGGACAGGGGCCGGTGTACAATGAGCAGTTCTTC
15	NA	TRBV24-1	few	TRBJ2-2	CATSDAGRSTGELFF	TGTGCCACCAGTGATGCCGGTAGAAGCACCGGGGAGCTGTTTTTT
18	TRBD1	TRBV20-1	once	TRBJ1-3	CSASDRTGGMSSGNTIYF	TGCAGTGCTAGTGACCGGACAGGGGGCATGTCTTCTGGAAACACCATATATTTT
14	NA	TRBV3-1/TRBV3-2	few	TRBJ1-3	CASSRREAGNTIYF	TGTGCCAGCAGCCGCCGGGAGGCCGGAAACACCATATATTTT